This T cell receptor (beta chain) is from a study of cytomegalovirus exposure and HLA in healthy donors. Findings and caveats of the study: As was reported, the classifier diagnosed cytomegalovirus status with high specificity and sensitivity. That first-cohort TCR clusters tended to co-occur in the 95 to 150 validation repertoires was found in a later analysis. Three CMV-associated chains proved CMV antigen-specific in vitro.

J was trimmed by 3 bases and V by 4 bases; bases with no gene match: 11. The germline V gene encodes CDR1 LNHDA and CDR2 SQIVND (reference sequence). This CDR3 has 16 amino acids. The assay was immunoSEQ multiplex PCR, and TCRdb's table has in-frame clones only and misses some. The sample shows approximately 59,000 clones, roughly 93% of them seen only once. With regard to this clone: The target antigen is unknown.

Sequenced sample: PBMCs. The genes are TRBV19 and TRBJ1-1, with 7 bases lining up with TRBD1. This TCR derives from a woman under 30 in good health and CMV-seropositive. Here the CDR3 reads CASSKTGSRGYTEAFF. The DNA of the CDR3 is TGTGCCAGTAGTAAGACAGGGTCCCGGGGTTACACTGAAGCTTTCTTT.